Following are 15 T cell receptor beta chains from one sample sequenced in a study of spatial heterogeneity in lung cancer. TCRdb fed the 5' RACE reads into MiXCR, producing one record per CDR3 protein. The data show 95,000 to 130,000 distinct CDR3 sequences, 12% seen once. Regarding time point: blood at routine non-recurrence follow-up after resection. Unsorted whole RNA from tumor, nontumor lung or frozen PBMC underwent sequencing. Specimen: PBMCs, collected at follow-up. The receptors stem from a male donor with early-stage non-small cell lung cancer.

This sequence joins TRBV5-4 and TRBJ2-5; D might be TRBD2 (7 bases). This CDR3 has 14 amino acids. From germline, CDR1 is SGHNT and CDR2 YYREEE (reference sequence). With 2 bases removed from V and 9 bases from J, the gap between germline ends came to 17 bases. The CDR3 loop reads CASSLRGGVLAQYF. CDR3 bases: TGTGCCAGCAGCTTAAGGGGGGGCGTGTTGGCCCAGTACTTC.

This clonotype was observed at least ten times. The chain recombines TRBV2 with TRBJ2-3; the D call may be TRBD1 or TRBD2 (6 bases each). The germline V gene has CDR1 SNHLY and CDR2 FYNNEI. The CDR3 spans 15 residues. Trimming left V 5 bases short and J 0 bases short, with 12 bases between. For the CDR3, the DNA is TGTGCCAGCAGTCCAAGGGGGGCTAGCACAGATACGCAGTATTTT. It translates to CASSPRGASTDTQYF.

This clonotype has a handful of counts. This chain joins TRBV27 and TRBJ2-7; a weak D match, TRBD1 (5 bases). This CDR3 has 13 residues. Germline V gives CDR1 MNHEY, CDR2 SMNVEV (reference sequence). Trimming removed 2 bases from V and 4 bases from J, with 9 bases in between. CDR3 DNA: TGTGCCAGCAGTTTACTAGGGGAATACGAGCAGTACTTC. Encoded protein: CASSLLGEYEQYF.

This clonotype was detected ten times or more. CDR3 DNA sequence: TGTGCCAGCATGCCTCACGGGGCGCACACTGAAGCTTTCTTT. It is translated as CASMPHGAHTEAFF. V and J are TRBV6-6 and TRBJ1-1, with D maybe TRBD1 (5 bases). Germline values: CDR1 MNHNY, CDR2 SVGAGI (reference sequence). This CDR3 has 14 amino acids. V shed 7 bases and J shed 3 bases, with 15 bases lying between them.

The table lists this clonotype with a few counts. The chain has TRBV20-1 and TRBJ2-2, with D tentatively TRBD2 (7 bases). The V gene lost 2 bases and the J gene lost 5 bases, with 12 bases spanning the gap. CDR3 size: 14 residues. Germline V lookup: CDR1 DFQATT, CDR2 SNEGSKA (reference sequence). This chain's CDR3 is CSARTRGATGELFF. The CDR3 nucleotides are TGCAGTGCTAGAACCCGGGGGGCGACCGGGGAGCTGTTTTTT.

The chain employs TRBV20-1 and TRBJ2-5; 9 positions agree with TRBD2. Germline values: CDR1 DFQATT, CDR2 SNEGSKA (reference sequence). J was trimmed by 5 bases and V by 0 bases; bases with no gene match: 7. CDR3 length: 15 residues. The DNA of the CDR3 is TGCAGTGCTAGAGATGGCGGGGGGGCGCGGGAGACCCAGTACTTC. Amino acid sequence: CSARDGGGARETQYF.

V and J are TRBV25-1 and TRBJ2-7, with 14 bases matching TRBD2. Germline V gives CDR1 MGHDK, CDR2 SYGVNS. The CDR3 is 19 residues long. The trim removed 1 base at V and 2 bases at J, leaving 10 bases unmatched. CDR3: CASSEWEGLAGGRTYEQYF. The CDR3 DNA reads as TGTGCCAGCAGTGAATGGGAAGGACTAGCGGGGGGCCGTACCTACGAGCAGTACTTC.

This clonotype was counted only a few times. This chain links TRBV5-1 with TRBJ1-6; D perhaps matches TRBD1 (6 bases). V was cut by 0 bases and J by 7 bases, with 11 bases left in between. CDR1 and CDR2 (germline): SGHRS, YFSETQ. This CDR3 is 15 amino acids long. The CDR3 DNA sequence: TGCGCCAGCAGCTTGGATGGACAGCTAAATTCACCCCTCCACTTT. It yields the protein CASSLDGQLNSPLHF. Drawing the rest from reference TRBV5-1 and TRBJ1-6, the complete variable domain is KAGVTQTPRYLIKTRGQQVTLSCSPISGHRSVSWYQQTPGQGLQFLFEYFSETQRNKGNFPGRFSGRQFSNSRSEMNVSTLELGDSALYLCASSLDGQLNSPLHFGNGTRLTVT.

This clonotype was seen ten or more times. This rearrangement joins TRBV5-6 to TRBJ2-7, with D perhaps TRBD1 (6 bases). Trimming pared 0 bases from V and 3 bases from J, leaving 10 bases between. The CDR3 is 14 amino acids. CDR1 is SGHDT and CDR2 is YYEEEE in the germline V gene. The DNA of the CDR3 is TGTGCCAGCAGCTTGGCCGGACAGTTCTACGAGCAGTACTTC. Amino acid sequence: CASSLAGQFYEQYF.

The V call is TRBV5-4, the J call TRBJ2-2, with D possibly TRBD1 on 6 matching bases. The ends were cut back, 9 bases at V and 5 bases at J, with 17 bases in the middle. The germline CDR1 and CDR2 sequences are SGHNT and YYREEE (reference sequence). This CDR3 is built from 14 residues. Written as DNA, the CDR3 is TGTGCCATCGAAAAGGGGGTAATGACCGGGGAGCTGTTTTTT. Its translation: CAIEKGVMTGELFF.

This clonotype was observed a few times. The chain has TRBV10-2 and TRBJ2-4; 15 positions agree with TRBD2. CDR3 length: 19 amino acids. Germline assignment: CDR1 WSHSY and CDR2 SAAADI. V gave up 5 bases and J gave up 0 bases; unmatched junction bases: 8. CDR3: CASSTGLAGGRLAKNIQYF. The CDR3 DNA follows: TGCGCCAGCAGTACGGGACTAGCGGGGGGAAGACTAGCCAAAAACATTCAGTACTTC.

V gene TRBV12-3 or TRBV12-4 combines with J gene TRBJ2-7, with D unresolved. The V end was cut by 4 bases, the J end by 9 bases, with 10 bases between. This CDR3 region has 11 residues. In nucleotides, the CDR3 is TGTGCCAGCAGTTCACGCGTTGGGCAGTACTTC. The encoded protein is CASSSRVGQYF.

This clonotype was counted at least ten times. The chain employs TRBV10-3 and TRBJ2-3; D not certain. Trimming left V 7 bases short and J 4 bases short, with 6 bases between. This CDR3 has 11 residues. Germline V lookup: CDR1 ENHRY, CDR2 SYGVKD. CDR3 DNA: TGTGCCATCAACATGGCAGATACGCAGTATTTT. This codes for CAINMADTQYF.

The chain employs TRBV15 and TRBJ2-5, with 11 bases matching TRBD1. The CDR3 is 15 amino acids. Germline V CDR1 and CDR2: LNHNV, YYDKDF (reference sequence). Trimming removed 9 bases from V and 5 bases from J; junction bases left unmatched: 11. As DNA, the CDR3 is TGTGCCACGGGTCAGGACAGGGGGCAGAGTGAGACCCAGTACTTC. This encodes CATGQDRGQSETQYF.

The J gene is TRBJ2-3, the V gene TRBV5-1; TRBD2 agrees at 11 bases. From germline, CDR1 is SGHRS and CDR2 YFSETQ. The CDR3 extends over 16 amino acids. The V and J ends lost 6 bases and 6 bases, in that order; junction bases with no gene match: 12. The CDR3 region is CASTPPLAGGSDTQYF. The CDR3 coding sequence is TGCGCCAGCACGCCCCCCCTAGCGGGGGGAAGTGATACGCAGTATTTT.